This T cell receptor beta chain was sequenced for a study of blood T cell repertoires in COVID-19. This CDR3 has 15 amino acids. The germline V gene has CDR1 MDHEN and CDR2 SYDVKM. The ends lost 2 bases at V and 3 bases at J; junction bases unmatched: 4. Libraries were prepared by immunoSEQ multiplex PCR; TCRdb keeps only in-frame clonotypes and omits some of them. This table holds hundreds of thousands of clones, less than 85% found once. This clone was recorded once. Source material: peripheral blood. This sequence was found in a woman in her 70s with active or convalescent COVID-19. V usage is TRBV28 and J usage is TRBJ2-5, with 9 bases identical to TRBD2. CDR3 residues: CASSLLVAGEETQYF. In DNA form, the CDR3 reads TGTGCCAGCAGTTTACTGGTAGCGGGAGAAGAGACCCAGTACTTC.